This TCR beta chain emerged from a study of T cells in localized non-small cell lung cancer. TCRdb keeps only in-frame clones here, not all; method: immunoSEQ multiplex PCR. The table has fewer than 75,000 clones, approximately 88% seen once; the top ten hold 1.3%. The CDR3 extends over 15 amino acids. V shed 3 bases and J shed 0 bases, with 9 bases lying between them. The germline CDR1 and CDR2 sequences are SGHNT and YYREEE (reference sequence). This chain connects TRBV5-4 to TRBJ2-2; D is unresolved. This specimen consisted of peripheral blood, obtained before any cancer treatment. The TCR comes from a female donor of 60 years or more with stage I lung adenocarcinoma. CDR3 sequence reads: CASSSEVANTGELFF. DNA of the CDR3: TGTGCCAGCAGCTCCGAGGTCGCGAACACCGGGGAGCTGTTTTTT.